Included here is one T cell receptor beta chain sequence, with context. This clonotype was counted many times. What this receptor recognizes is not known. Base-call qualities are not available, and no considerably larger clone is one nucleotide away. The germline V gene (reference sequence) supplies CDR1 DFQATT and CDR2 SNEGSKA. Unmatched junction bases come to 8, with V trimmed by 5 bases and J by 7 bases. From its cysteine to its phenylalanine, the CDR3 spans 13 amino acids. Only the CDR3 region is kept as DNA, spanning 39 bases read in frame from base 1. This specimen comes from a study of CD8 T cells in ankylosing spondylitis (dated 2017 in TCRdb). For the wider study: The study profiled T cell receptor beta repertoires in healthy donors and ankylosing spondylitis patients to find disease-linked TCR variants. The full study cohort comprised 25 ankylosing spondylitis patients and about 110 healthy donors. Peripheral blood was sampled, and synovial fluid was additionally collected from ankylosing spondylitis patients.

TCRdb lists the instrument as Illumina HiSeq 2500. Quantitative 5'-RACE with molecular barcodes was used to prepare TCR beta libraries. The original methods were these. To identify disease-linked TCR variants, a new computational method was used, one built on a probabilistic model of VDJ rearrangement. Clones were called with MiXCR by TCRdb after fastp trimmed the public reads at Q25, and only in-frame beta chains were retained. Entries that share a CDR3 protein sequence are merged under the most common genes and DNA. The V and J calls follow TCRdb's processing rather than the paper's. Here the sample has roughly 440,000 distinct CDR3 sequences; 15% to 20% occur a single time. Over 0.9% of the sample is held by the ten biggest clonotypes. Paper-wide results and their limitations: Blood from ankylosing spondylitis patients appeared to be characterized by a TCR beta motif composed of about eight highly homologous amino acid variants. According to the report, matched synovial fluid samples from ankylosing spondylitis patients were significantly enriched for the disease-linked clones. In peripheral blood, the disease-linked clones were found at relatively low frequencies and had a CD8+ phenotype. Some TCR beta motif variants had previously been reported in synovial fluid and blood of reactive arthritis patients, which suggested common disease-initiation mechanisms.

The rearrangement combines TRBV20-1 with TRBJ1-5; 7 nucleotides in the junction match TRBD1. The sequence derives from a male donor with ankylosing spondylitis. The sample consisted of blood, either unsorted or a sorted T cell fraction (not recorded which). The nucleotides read TGCAGTGCTCGGACAGGTTTAGGGCAGCCCCAGCATTTT. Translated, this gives CSARTGLGQPQHF.